This T cell receptor beta chain is drawn from a study of cytomegalovirus exposure and HLA in healthy donors. Of note for this clone: Its target is not known.

In the PCR, 60 Vbeta and 13 Jbeta primers were used. Method: immunoSEQ multiplex PCR; TCRdb's copy keeps in-frame clones and lacks some. The sample has 160,000 or so clones, more than 65% seen once. While unrecorded immune exposures were likely, the donors were nominally healthy when sampled. The germline CDR1 and CDR2 sequences are SGHDT and YYEEEE. The CDR3 is 14 amino acids. Trimming stripped 4 bases from V and 5 bases from J, with 15 bases between. General observations from the study: Exclusion applied to some V segments, including TRBV6-2 and TRBV6-3, as they were indistinguishable. Several of the most significant clusters appeared, in a later analysis, to be linked to common viral pathogens. Later analysis demonstrated an association between a missense DCLRE1C variant and TCR beta V- and J-gene trimming.

The source is a man under 40 in good health and CMV-seronegative. Material for sequencing was PBMCs. The V and J genes are TRBV5-6 and TRBJ2-5; D is perhaps TRBD2 (6 bases). CDR3 residues: CASSGGLPLETQYF. The DNA for the CDR3 is TGTGCCAGCAGCGGGGGACTTCCGTTGGAGACCCAGTACTTC.